This T cell receptor beta chain was captured by sequencing in a study of control samples from healthy donors and cancer patients. Data came from immunoSEQ multiplex PCR; TCRdb stores just in-frame clones and leaves some out. The sample lists 150,000 to 170,000 clones; over 85% were seen once. The V end lost 3 bases, the J end lost 5 bases, and 18 bases lay between the germline ends. The CDR3 has 16 amino acids. The germline V gene has CDR1 SGHDT and CDR2 YYEEEE. The TCR sequence derives from a man aged 35 to 55 in good health. The sequenced sample was blood. The chain combines TRBV5-6 with TRBJ1-5; D remains unclear. CDR3: CASSSILQTGDQPQHF. As DNA, the CDR3 is TGTGCCAGCAGCTCCATATTGCAGACCGGGGATCAGCCCCAGCATTTT. Filled out from reference TRBV5-6 and TRBJ1-5, the complete variable domain reads DAGVTQSPTHLIKTRGQQVTLRCSPKSGHDTVSWYQQALGQGPQFIFQYYEEEERQRGNFPDRFSGHQFPNYSSELNVNALLLGDSALYLCASSSILQTGDQPQHFGDGTRLSIL.